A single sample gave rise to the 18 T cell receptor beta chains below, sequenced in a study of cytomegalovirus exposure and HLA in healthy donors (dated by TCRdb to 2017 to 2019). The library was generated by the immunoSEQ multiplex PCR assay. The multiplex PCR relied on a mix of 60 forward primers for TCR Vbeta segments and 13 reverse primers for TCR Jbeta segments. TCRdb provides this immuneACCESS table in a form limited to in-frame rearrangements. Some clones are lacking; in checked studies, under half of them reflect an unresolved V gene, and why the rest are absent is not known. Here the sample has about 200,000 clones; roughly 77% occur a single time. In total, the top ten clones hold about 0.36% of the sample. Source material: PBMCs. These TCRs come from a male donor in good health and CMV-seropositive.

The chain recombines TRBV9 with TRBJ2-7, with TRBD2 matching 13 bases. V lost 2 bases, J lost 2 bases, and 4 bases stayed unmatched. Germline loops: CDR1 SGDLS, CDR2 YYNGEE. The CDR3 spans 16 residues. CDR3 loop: CASSVDGTSGTYEQYF. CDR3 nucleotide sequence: TGTGCCAGCAGCGTCGATGGGACTAGCGGGACCTACGAGCAGTACTTC.

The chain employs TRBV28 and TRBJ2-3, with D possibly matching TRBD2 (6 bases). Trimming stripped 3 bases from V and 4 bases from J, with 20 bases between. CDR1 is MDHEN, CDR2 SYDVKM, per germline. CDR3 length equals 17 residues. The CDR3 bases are TGTGCCAGCAGTTTCATAACTAGCCTCCGAGGGGCAGATACGCAGTATTTT. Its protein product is CASSFITSLRGADTQYF.

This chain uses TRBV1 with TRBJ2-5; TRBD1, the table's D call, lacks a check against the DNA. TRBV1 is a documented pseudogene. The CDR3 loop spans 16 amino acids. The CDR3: CTSRRLFWGPWETQYF. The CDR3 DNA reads TGCACCAGCAGACGCCTTTTTTGGGGGCCTTGGGAGACCCAGTACTTC.

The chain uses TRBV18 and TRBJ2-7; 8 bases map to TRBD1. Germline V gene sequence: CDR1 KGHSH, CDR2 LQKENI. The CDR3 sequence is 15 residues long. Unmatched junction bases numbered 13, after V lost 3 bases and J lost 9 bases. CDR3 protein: CASSPGEQGARVQYF. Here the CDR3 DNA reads TGTGCCAGCTCACCTGGGGAGCAGGGGGCGCGAGTGCAGTACTTC.

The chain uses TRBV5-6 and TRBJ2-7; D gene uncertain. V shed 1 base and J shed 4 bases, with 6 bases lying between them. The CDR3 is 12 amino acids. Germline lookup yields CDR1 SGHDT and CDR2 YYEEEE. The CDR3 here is CASSLSEYEQYF. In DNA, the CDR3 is TGTGCCAGCAGCTTGAGTGAGTACGAGCAGTACTTC.

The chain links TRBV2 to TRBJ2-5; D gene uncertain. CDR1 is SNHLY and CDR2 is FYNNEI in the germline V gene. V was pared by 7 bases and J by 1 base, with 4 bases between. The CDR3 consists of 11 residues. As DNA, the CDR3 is TGTGCCAGCAACAGCCAAGAGACCCAGTACTTC. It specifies CASNSQETQYF.

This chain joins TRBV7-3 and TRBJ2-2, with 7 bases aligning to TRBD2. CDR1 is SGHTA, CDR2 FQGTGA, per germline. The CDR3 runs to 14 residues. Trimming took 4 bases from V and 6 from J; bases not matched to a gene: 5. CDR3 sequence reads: CASSWGGVSGELFF. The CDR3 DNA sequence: TGTGCCAGCAGCTGGGGAGGGGTATCCGGGGAGCTGTTTTTT.

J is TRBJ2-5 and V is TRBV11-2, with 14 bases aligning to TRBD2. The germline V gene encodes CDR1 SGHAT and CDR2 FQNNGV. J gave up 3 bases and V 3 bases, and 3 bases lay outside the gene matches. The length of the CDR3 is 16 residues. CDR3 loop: CASSLTSGGAEETQYF. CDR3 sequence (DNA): TGTGCCAGCAGCTTGACTAGCGGGGGGGCGGAAGAGACCCAGTACTTC.

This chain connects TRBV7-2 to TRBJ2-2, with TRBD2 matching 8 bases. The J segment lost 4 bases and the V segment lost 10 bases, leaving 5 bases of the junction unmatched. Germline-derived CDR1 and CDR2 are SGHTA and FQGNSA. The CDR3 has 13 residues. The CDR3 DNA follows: TGTGCCAAGACAGCGGGAGTCACCGGGGAGCTGTTTTTT. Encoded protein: CAKTAGVTGELFF.

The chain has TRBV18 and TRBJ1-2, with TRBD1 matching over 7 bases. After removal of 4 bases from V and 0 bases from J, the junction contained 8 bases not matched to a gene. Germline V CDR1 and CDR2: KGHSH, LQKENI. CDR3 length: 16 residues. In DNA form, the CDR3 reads TGTGCCAGCTCACGCATTGCAGGGGGAGCTAACTATGGCTACACCTTC. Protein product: CASSRIAGGANYGYTF. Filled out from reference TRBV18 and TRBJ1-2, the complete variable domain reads NAGVMQNPRHLVRRRGQEARLRCSPMKGHSHVYWYRQLPEEGLKFMVYLQKENIIDESGMPKERFSAEFPKEGPSILRIQQVVRGDSAAYFCASSRIAGGANYGYTFGSGTRLTVV.

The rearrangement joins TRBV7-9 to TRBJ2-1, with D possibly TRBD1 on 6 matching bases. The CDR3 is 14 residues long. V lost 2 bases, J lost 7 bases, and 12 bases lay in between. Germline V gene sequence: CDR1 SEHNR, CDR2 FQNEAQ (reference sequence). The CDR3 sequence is CASSLSTGLNEQFF. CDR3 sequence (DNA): TGTGCCAGCAGCTTAAGTACAGGGTTGAATGAGCAGTTCTTC.

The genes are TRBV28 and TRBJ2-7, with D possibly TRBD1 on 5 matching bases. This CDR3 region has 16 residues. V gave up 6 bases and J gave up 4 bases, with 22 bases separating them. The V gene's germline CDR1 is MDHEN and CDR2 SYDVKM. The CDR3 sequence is CASRPFGAPLQYEQYF. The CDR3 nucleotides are TGTGCCAGCAGGCCCTTTGGGGCTCCATTGCAATACGAGCAGTACTTC.

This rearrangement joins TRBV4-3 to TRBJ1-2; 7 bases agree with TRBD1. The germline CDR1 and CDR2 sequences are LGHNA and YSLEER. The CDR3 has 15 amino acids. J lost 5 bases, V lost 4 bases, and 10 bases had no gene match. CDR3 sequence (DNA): TGCGCCAGCAGCCCAGCCGGGACAGCGGATTATGGCTACACCTTC. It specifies CASSPAGTADYGYTF.

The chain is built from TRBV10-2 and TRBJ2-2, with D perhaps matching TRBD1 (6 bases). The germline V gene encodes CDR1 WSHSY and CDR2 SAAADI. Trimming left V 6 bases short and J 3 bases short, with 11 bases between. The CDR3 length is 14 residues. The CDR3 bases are TGCGCCAGCAGCGAGGACAGTTACACCGGGGAGCTGTTTTTT. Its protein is CASSEDSYTGELFF.

The CDR3 is CASSVEGAGPYEQYF. The CDR3 bases are TGTGCCAGCAGCGTAGAAGGAGCGGGGCCCTACGAGCAGTACTTC. The V call is TRBV9, the J call TRBJ2-7; 7 bases fit TRBD2. The V segment lost 0 bases and the J segment 2 bases; nucleotides outside the gene matches: 5. The CDR3 consists of 15 residues. The germline V gene has CDR1 SGDLS and CDR2 YYNGEE.

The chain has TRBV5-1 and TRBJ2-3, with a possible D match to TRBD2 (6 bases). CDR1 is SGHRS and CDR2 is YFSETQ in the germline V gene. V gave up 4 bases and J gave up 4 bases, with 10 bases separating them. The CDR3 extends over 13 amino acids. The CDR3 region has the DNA TGCGCCAGCAGCCTTTCGGGGGCAGATACGCAGTATTTT. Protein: CASSLSGADTQYF.

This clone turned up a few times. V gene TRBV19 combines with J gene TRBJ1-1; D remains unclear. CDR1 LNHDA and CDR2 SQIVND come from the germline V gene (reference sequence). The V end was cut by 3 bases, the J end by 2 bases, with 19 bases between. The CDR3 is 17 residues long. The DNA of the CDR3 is TGTGCCAGTAGTATGGGAAGGGTCTGGGAGTCAAACACTGAAGCTTTCTTT. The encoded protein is CASSMGRVWESNTEAFF.

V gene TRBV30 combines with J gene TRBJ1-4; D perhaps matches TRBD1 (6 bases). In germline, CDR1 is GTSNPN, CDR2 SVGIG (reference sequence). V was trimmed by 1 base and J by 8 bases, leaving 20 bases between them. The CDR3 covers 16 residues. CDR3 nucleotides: TGTGCCTGGAGTGATTTAACAGGGCAGACAGAAGAAAAACTGTTTTTT. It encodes CAWSDLTGQTEEKLFF.